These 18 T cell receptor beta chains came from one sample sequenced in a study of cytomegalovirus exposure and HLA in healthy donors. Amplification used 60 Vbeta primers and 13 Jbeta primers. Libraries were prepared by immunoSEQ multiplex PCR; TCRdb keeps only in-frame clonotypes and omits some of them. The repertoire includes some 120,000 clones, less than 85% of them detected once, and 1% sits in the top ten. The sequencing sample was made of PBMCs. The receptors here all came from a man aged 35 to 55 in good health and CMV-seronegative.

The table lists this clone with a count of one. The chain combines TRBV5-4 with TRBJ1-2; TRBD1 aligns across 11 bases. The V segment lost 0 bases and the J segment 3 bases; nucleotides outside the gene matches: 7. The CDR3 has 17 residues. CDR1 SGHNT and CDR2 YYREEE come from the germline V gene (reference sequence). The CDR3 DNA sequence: TGTGCCAGCAGCTTGGTGGGACAGGGGGGGCCAGACTATGGCTACACCTTC. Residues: CASSLVGQGGPDYGYTF.

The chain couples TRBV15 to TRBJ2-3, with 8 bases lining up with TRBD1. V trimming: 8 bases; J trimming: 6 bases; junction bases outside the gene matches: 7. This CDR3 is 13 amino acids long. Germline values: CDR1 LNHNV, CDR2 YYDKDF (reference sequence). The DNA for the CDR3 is TGTGCCACCGGACAGGGCCCGGAGGATACGCAGTATTTT. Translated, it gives CATGQGPEDTQYF.

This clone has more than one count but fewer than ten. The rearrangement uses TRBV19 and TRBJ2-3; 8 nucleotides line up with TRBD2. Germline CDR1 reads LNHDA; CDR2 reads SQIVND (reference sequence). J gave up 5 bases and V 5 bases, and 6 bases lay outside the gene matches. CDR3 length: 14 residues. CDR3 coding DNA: TGTGCCAGTAGTCGGGCGGGGGGTGGAGATACGCAGTATTTT. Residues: CASSRAGGGDTQYF. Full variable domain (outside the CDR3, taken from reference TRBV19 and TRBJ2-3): DGGITQSPKYLFRKEGQNVTLSCEQNLNHDAMYWYRQDPGQGLRLIYYSQIVNDFQKGDIAEGYSVSREKKESFPLTVTSAQKNPTAFYLCASSRAGGGDTQYFGPGTRLTVL.

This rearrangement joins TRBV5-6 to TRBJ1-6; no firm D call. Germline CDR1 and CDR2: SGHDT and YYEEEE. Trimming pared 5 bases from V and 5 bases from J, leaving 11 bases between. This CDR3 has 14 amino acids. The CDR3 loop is CASRAGLDNSPLHF. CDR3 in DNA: TGTGCCAGCAGGGCAGGTCTTGATAATTCACCCCTCCACTTT.

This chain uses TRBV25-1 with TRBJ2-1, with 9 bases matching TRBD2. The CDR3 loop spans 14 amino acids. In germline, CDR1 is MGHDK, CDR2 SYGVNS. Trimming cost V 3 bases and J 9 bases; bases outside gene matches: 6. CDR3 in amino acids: CASSDTGTSFEQFF. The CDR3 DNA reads TGTGCCAGCAGTGACACCGGGACTAGCTTTGAGCAGTTCTTC.

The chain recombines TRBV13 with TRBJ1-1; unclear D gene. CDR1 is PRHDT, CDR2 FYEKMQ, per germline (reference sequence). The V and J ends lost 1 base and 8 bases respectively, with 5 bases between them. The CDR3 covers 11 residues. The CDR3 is CASSLVREAFF. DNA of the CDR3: TGTGCCAGCAGCTTAGTACGGGAAGCTTTCTTT. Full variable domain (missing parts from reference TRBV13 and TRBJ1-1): AAGVIQSPRHLIKEKRETATLKCYPIPRHDTVYWYQQGPGQDPQFLISFYEKMQSDKGSIPDRFSAQQFSDYHSELNMSSLELGDSALYFCASSLVREAFFGQGTRLTVV.

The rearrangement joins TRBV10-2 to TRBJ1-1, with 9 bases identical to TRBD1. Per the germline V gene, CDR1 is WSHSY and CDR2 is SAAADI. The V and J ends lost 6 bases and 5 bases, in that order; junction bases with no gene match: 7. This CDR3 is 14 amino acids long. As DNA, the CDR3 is TGCGCCAGCAGCGAGACAGGGGGTAGTACTGAAGCTTTCTTT. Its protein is CASSETGGSTEAFF.

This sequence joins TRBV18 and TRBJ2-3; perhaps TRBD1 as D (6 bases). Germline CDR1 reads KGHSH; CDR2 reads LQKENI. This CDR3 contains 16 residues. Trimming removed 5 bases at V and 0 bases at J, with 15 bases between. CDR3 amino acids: CASSKSTGSSTDTQYF. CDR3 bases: TGTGCCAGCTCAAAATCGACAGGATCTAGCACAGATACGCAGTATTTT.

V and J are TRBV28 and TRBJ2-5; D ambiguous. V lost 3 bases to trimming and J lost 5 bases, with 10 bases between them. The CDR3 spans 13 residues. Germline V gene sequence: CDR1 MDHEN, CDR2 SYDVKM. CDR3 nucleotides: TGTGCCAGCAGTTTCCCCCCCCTCGAGACCCAGTACTTC. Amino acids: CASSFPPLETQYF. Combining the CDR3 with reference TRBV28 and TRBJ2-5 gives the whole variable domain DVKVTQSSRYLVKRTGEKVFLECVQDMDHENMFWYRQDPGLGLRLIYFSYDVKMKEKGDIPEGYSVSREKKERFSLILESASTNQTSMYLCASSFPPLETQYFGPGTRLLVL.

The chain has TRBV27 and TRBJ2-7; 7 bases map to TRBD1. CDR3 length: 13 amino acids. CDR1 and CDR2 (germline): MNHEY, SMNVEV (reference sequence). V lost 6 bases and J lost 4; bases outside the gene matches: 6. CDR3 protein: CASSRDRRYEQYF. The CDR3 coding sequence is TGTGCCAGCAGCCGGGACAGAAGATACGAGCAGTACTTC.

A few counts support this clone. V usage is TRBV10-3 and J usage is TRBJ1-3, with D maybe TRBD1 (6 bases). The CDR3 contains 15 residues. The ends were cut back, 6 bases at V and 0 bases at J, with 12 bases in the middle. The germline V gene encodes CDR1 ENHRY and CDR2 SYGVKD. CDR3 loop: CAIRETGHSGNTIYF. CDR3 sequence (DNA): TGTGCCATCAGAGAAACGGGACACTCTGGAAACACCATATATTTT.

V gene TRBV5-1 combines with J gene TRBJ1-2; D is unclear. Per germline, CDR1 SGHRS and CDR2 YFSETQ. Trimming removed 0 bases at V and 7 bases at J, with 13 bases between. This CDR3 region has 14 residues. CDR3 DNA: TGCGCCAGCAGCTTGGAGGCGGGGATTCCTGGCTACACCTTC. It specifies CASSLEAGIPGYTF.

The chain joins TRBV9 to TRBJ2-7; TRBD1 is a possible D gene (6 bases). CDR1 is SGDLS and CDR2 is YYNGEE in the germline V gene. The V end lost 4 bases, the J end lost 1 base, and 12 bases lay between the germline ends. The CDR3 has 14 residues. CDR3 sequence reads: CASSPYRVSYEQYF. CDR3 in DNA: TGTGCCAGCAGCCCATACAGGGTGTCCTACGAGCAGTACTTC.

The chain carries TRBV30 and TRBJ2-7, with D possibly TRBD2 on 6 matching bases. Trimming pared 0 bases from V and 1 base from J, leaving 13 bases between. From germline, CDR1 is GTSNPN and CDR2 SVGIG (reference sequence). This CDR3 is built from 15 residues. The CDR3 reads CAWSVPDYNSYEQYF. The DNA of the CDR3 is TGTGCCTGGAGTGTTCCGGACTACAATTCCTACGAGCAGTACTTC.

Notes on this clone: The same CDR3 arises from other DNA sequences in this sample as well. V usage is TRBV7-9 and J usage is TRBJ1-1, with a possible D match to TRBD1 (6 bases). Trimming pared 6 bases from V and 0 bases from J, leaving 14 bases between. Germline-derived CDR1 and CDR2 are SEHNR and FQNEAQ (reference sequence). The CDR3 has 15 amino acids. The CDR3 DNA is TGTGCCAGCAGTCCGAGACAGGCGATGAACACTGAAGCTTTCTTT. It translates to CASSPRQAMNTEAFF.

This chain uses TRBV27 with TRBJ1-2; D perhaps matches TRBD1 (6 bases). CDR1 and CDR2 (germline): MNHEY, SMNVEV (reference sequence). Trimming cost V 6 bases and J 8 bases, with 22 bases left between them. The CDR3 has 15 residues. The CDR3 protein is CASSPLKGTYDGYTF. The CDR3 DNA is TGTGCCAGCAGCCCCCTAAAAGGGACATATGACGGCTACACCTTC.

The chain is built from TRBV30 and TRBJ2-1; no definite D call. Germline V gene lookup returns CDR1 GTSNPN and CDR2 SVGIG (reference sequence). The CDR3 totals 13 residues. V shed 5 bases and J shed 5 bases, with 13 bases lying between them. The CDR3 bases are TGTGCCTGGGAAGCCCCAAAAGACAATGAGCAGTTCTTC. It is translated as CAWEAPKDNEQFF.

The CDR3 is CASEGGLGTDTQYF. In DNA, the CDR3 is TGTGCCAGCGAAGGGGGCTTGGGCACAGATACGCAGTATTTT. J is TRBJ2-3 and V is TRBV6-5; the match to TRBD1 covers 7 bases. The CDR3 has 14 residues. CDR1 is MNHEY, CDR2 SVGAGI, per germline. Trimming at V came to 8 bases and at J to 1 base, leaving 6 bases not matched to a gene.